A selection of T cell receptor beta chains follows, all from one sample in a study of shared clonotypes between healthy human individuals. Repertoires were generated with immunoSEQ multiplex PCR, while TCRdb's copy carries only in-frame clones and drops some. Counted here are millions of clones, approximately 95% occurring once; the ten biggest clones make up roughly 1%. The sequenced material came from naive CD8+ T cells sorted from blood. These receptor sequences come from a man in his late teens or twenties in good health. Both conserved end residues are part of each CDR3. D genes are given only for firm matches. Size is omitted from some rows. Given values are once, few, many or a class for expanded clones.

TRBJ1-5 TRBV6-5 . few TGTGCCAGCAGTTATCAGCCCCAGCATTTT CASSYQPQHF
TRBJ2-3 TRBV10-3 TRBD2 . TGTGCCATCAGTGCGGGTAGCGGGGGAAGCACAGATACGCAGTATTTT CAISAGSGGSTDTQYF
TRBJ2-7 TRBV6-1 . . TGTGCCAGCAGTGGAACAGGGCCCTACGAGCAGTACTTC CASSGTGPYEQYF
TRBJ1-2 TRBV7-2 . . TGTGCCAGCAGCGCCGCACCGGGACACTTCTATGGCTACACCTTC CASSAAPGHFYGYTF
TRBJ2-7 TRBV19 TRBD1 . TGTGCCAGTAGTATAGATTGGGACAGGGTCTACGAGCAGTACTTC CASSIDWDRVYEQYF
TRBJ1-2 TRBV9 . . TGTGCCAGCAGTACAACAGGGCTCGGCTACACCTTC CASSTTGLGYTF
TRBJ2-5 TRBV28 . . TGTGCCAGCAGTTTTCGATTGACAGGGACCCAGTACTTC CASSFRLTGTQYF
TRBJ2-7 TRBV7-3 TRBD1 . TGTGCCAGCAGCCTCATTCCGGGACAGGGCTGGGGCGAGCAGTACTTC CASSLIPGQGWGEQYF
TRBJ2-7 TRBV7-9 TRBD2 . TGTGCCAGCAGCTTTCCTCGGGACGGGGGGTTCGAGCAGTACTTC CASSFPRDGGFEQYF
TRBJ1-2 TRBV7-8 . . TGTGCCAGCAGCTTAGGCGGGGGGCAAGAGGTTTATTCCACCTTC CASSLGGGQEVYSTF
TRBJ2-2 TRBV4-3 . . TGCGCCAGCAGCCAACTTGGCAGATCCGGGGAGCTGTTTTTT CASSQLGRSGELFF
TRBJ2-5 TRBV28 . once TGTGCCAGCAGTGAACGGGGGGCAGAGACCCAGTACTTC CASSERGAETQYF
TRBJ1-2 TRBV30 . . TGTGCCTGGGGAGACAGGTCGTTCTATGGCTACACCTTC CAWGDRSFYGYTF
TRBJ2-7 TRBV30 . . TGTGCCTGGAGTGAAGATGTTGGCCCTCCTATTGAGCAGTACTTC CAWSEDVGPPIEQYF
TRBJ2-7 TRBV19 . . TGTGCCAGTAGTATATTAGGGAGCTCCTACGAGCAGTACTTC CASSILGSSYEQYF
TRBJ2-7 TRBV9 . . TGTGCCAGCAGCGTAGACGGTCCGGCATCCTACGAGCAGTACTTC CASSVDGPASYEQYF
TRBJ1-4 TRBV11-2 . . TGTGCCAGCAGCTTAGTTACGGGGGGCGCAGATGAAAAACTGTTTTTT CASSLVTGGADEKLFF
TRBJ2-7 TRBV14 . . TGTGCCAGCAGCCACCCGGGCCGATCTTACGAGCAGTACTTC CASSHPGRSYEQYF
TRBJ1-5 TRBV27 . . TGTGCCAGCTGCCCGGGAGGGGGTCGCAATCAGCCCCAGCATTTT CASCPGGGRNQPQHF
TRBJ2-5 TRBV4-1 . . TGCGCCAGCAGCCAAGAGACGCCCCGCGGAGAGACCCAGTACTTC CASSQETPRGETQYF
TRBJ1-2 TRBV27 TRBD1 . TGTGCCAGCAGTGGCCGGACAGGGGTGGGGTTCGGTAACTATGGCTACACCTTC CASSGRTGVGFGNYGYTF
TRBJ1-1 TRBV7-2 . . TGTGCCAGCAGCTTAGAGCTGGGGCGGAACACTGAAGCTTTCTTT CASSLELGRNTEAFF
TRBJ2-1 TRBV27 . . TGTGCCAGCAGTTTATCGTTCCTAGCGCGCTACAATGAGCAGTTCTTC CASSLSFLARYNEQFF
TRBJ2-7 TRBV7-9 TRBD1 . TGTGCCAGCAGCGATACCGGGACAGTTATGTACGAGCAGTACTTC CASSDTGTVMYEQYF
TRBJ1-1 TRBV6-5 . once TGTGCCAGCAGTCCTATGGCGAACACTGAAGCTTTCTTT CASSPMANTEAFF
TRBJ2-7 TRBV13 TRBD2 . TGTGCCAGCAGCTTAGTTCGCGCGGGAGGCCACATGGTCGAGCAGTACTTC CASSLVRAGGHMVEQYF
TRBJ1-2 TRBV5-6 . . TGTGCCAGCAGCCCGACAGCGAACTATGGCTACACCTTC CASSPTANYGYTF
TRBJ2-1 TRBV7-9 . . TGTGCCAGCAGCCCGAGTCATGACAATGAGCAGTTCTTC CASSPSHDNEQFF
TRBJ2-7 TRBV7-9 . . TGTGCCAGCAGCTTATACGGGGCGGCCGGCGAGCAGTACTTC CASSLYGAAGEQYF